This T cell receptor (beta chain) was found in a study of OX40 agonist ivuxolimab in advanced cancers. About the study: Past anti-PD-1, anti-PD-L1 or anti-CTLA-4 therapy was accepted, and 35% to 45% had received some.

In germline, CDR1 is SGHRS, CDR2 YFSETQ. Deletions cut 2 bases from V and 0 bases from J, with 9 bases between. The CDR3 totals 15 residues. The method was immunoSEQ multiplex PCR; TCRdb's version includes in-frame clones alone and lacks a portion of them. This sample has tens of thousands of clones, with over 75% found just once. The V call is TRBV5-1, the J call TRBJ2-1; the D is unclear. The sequence was collected from an adult with an advanced solid tumor such as melanoma, head and neck, liver or kidney cancer. The sequences come from CD4+ or CD8+ T cells sorted from blood, collected in a trial of the OX40 agonist ivuxolimab. In DNA form, the CDR3 reads TGCGCCAGCAGCTTCGGCGGAGCCTCCTACAATGAGCAGTTCTTC. This translates into CASSFGGASYNEQFF.